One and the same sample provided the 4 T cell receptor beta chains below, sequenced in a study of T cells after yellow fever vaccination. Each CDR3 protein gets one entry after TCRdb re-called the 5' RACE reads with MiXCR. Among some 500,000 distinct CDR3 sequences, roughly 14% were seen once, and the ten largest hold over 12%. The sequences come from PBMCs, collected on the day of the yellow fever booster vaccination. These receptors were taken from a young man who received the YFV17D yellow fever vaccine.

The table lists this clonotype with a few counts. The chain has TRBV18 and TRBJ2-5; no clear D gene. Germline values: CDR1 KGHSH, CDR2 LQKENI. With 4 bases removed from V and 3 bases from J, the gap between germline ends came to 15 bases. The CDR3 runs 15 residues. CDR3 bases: TGTGCCAGCTCACTTAGTCGTAACTACGAAGAGACCCAGTACTTC. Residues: CASSLSRNYEETQYF.

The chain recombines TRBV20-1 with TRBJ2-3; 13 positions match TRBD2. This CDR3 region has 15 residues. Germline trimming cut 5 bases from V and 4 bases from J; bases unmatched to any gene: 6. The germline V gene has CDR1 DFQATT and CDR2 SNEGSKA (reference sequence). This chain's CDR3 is CSARWTSGRPDTQYF. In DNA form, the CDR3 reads TGCAGTGCTCGATGGACTAGCGGGAGACCAGATACGCAGTATTTT.

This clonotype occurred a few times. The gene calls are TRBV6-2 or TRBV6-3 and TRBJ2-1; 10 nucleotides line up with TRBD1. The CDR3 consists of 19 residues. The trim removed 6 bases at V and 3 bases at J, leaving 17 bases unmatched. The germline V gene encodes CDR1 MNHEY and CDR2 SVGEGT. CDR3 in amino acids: CASSSKPTGGKRIYNEQFF. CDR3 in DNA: TGTGCCAGCAGCTCAAAACCGACAGGGGGCAAGCGAATCTACAATGAGCAGTTCTTC.

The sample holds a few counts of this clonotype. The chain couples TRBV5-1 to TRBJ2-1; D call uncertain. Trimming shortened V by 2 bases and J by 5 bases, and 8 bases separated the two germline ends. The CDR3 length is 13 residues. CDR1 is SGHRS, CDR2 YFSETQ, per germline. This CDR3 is CASSFLINNEQFF. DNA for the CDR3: TGCGCCAGCAGCTTCTTAATTAACAATGAGCAGTTCTTC.